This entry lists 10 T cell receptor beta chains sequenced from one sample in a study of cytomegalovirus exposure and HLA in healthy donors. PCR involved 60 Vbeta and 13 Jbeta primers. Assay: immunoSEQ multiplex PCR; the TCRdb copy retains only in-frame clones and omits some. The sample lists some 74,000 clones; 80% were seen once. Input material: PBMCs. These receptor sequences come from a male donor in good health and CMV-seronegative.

CDR3 region: CASSLAGTGGNTIYF. CDR3 in DNA: TGTGCCAGCAGCTTGGCGGGGACAGGGGGAAACACCATATATTTT. The chain links TRBV5-6 to TRBJ1-3; 9 bases fit TRBD1. CDR3 size: 15 residues. The V gene's germline CDR1 is SGHDT and CDR2 YYEEEE. The V and J ends lost 0 bases and 4 bases, in that order; junction bases with no gene match: 2.

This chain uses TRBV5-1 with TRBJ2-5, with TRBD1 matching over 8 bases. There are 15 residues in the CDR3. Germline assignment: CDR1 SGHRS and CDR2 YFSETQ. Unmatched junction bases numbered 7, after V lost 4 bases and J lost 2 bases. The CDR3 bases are TGCGCCAGCAGCACTTTAGGACAGGGACAAGAGACCCAGTACTTC. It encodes CASSTLGQGQETQYF.

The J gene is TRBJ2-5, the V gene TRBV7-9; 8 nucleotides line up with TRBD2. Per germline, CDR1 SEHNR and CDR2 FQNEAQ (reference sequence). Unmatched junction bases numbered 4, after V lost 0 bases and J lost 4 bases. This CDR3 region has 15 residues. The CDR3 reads CASSLALGLGETQYF. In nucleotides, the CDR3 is TGTGCCAGCAGCTTAGCGCTGGGACTAGGAGAGACCCAGTACTTC.

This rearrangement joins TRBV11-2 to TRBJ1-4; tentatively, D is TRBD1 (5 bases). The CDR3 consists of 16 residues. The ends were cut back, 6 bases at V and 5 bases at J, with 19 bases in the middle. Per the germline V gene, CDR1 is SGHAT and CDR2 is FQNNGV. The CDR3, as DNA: TGTGCCAGCAGTTCAACCCAGGGTTTTCCCAATGAAAAACTGTTTTTT. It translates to CASSSTQGFPNEKLFF.

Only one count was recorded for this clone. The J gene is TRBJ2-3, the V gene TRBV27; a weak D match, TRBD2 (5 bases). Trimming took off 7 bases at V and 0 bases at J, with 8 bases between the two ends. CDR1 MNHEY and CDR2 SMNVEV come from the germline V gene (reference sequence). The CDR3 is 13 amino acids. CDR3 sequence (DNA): TGTGCCAGCACCGGCGGGAGCACAGATACGCAGTATTTT. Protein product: CASTGGSTDTQYF.

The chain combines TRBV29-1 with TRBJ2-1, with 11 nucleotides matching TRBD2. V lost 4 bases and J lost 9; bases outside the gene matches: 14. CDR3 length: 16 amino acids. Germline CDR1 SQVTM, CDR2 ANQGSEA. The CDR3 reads CSVGEGASGRNSEQFF. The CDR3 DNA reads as TGCAGCGTTGGAGAGGGGGCTAGCGGGAGGAATAGTGAGCAGTTCTTC.

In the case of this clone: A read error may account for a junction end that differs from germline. Here the CDR3 DNA reads TGTGCCAGCAGCCGTGACAGGGAGTACTTC. This encodes CASSRDREYF. The chain employs TRBV7-9 and TRBJ1-2; 7 nucleotides agree with TRBD1. The CDR3 contains 10 residues. The germline gives CDR1 SEHNR, CDR2 FQNEAQ (reference sequence).

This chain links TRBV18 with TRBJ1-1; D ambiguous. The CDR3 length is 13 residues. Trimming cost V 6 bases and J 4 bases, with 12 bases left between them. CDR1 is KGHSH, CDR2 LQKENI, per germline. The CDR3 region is CASSPRTLTEAFF. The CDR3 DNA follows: TGTGCCAGCTCCCCGCGGACTCTCACTGAAGCTTTCTTT.

CDR3 residues: CASSFEGSNYEQYF. In DNA form, the CDR3 reads TGCGCCAGCAGCTTTGAGGGCAGTAATTACGAGCAGTACTTC. The chain uses TRBV5-1 and TRBJ2-7; a possible D gene is TRBD2 (5 bases). The germline V gene has CDR1 SGHRS and CDR2 YFSETQ. V lost 2 bases to trimming and J lost 4 bases, with 13 bases between them. CDR3 length equals 14 residues. The whole variable domain, filled in from reference TRBV5-1 and TRBJ2-7, reads KAGVTQTPRYLIKTRGQQVTLSCSPISGHRSVSWYQQTPGQGLQFLFEYFSETQRNKGNFPGRFSGRQFSNSRSEMNVSTLELGDSALYLCASSFEGSNYEQYFGPGTRLTVT.

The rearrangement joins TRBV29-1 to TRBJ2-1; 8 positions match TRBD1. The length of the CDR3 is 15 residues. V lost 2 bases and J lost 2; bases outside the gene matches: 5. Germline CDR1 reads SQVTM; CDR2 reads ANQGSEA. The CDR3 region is CSVERQGTPYNEQFF. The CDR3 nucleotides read TGCAGCGTTGAACGACAGGGGACCCCCTACAATGAGCAGTTCTTC.